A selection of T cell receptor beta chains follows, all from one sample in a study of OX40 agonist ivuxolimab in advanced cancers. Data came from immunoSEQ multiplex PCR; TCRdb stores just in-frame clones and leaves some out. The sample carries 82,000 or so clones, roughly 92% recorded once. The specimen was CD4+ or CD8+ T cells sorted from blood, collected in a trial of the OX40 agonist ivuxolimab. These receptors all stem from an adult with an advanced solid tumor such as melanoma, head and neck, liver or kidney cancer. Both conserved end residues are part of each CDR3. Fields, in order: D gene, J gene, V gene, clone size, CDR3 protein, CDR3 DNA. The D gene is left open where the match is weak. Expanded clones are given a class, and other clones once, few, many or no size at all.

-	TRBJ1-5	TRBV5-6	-	CASSLRGTGNQPQHF	TGTGCCAGCAGCTTGAGGGGGACTGGCAATCAGCCCCAGCATTTT
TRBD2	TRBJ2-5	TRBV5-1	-	CASSSTGTSGVQETQYF	TGCGCCAGCAGCTCAACTGGGACTAGCGGGGTTCAAGAGACCCAGTACTTC
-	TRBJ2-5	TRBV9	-	CASSMGTQETQYF	TGTGCCAGCAGCATGGGGACACAAGAGACCCAGTACTTC
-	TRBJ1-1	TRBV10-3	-	CTIKKDGTMNTEAFF	TGTACCATCAAGAAGGACGGCACCATGAACACTGAAGCTTTCTTT
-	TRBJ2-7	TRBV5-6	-	CASSLVGLGADEQYF	TGTGCCAGCAGCTTGGTTGGGCTAGGAGCGGACGAGCAGTACTTC
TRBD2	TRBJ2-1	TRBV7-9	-	CASSFGGVLSYNEQFF	TGTGCCAGCAGCTTTGGGGGGGTCCTCTCCTACAATGAGCAGTTCTTC
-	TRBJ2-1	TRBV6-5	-	CASSSIYEQFF	TGTGCCAGCAGTTCTATTTATGAGCAGTTCTTC
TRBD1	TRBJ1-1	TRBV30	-	CAWSVRRGDTEAFF	TGTGCCTGGAGTGTCCGCAGGGGGGATACTGAAGCTTTCTTT
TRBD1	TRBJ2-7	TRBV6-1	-	CASSEPGTGLYEQYF	TGTGCCAGCAGTGAACCGGGGACAGGACTCTACGAGCAGTACTTC
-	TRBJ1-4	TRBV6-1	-	CASSRQVGTNEKLFF	TGTGCCAGCAGTCGGCAGGTCGGGACTAATGAAAAACTGTTTTTT
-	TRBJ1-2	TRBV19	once	CASSIDAGGNNYGYTF	TGTGCCAGTAGTATAGATGCGGGAGGAAATAACTATGGCTACACCTTC
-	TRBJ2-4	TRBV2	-	CASSEGQTVPRYF	TGTGCCAGCAGTGAAGGACAGACCGTACCAAGGTACTTC
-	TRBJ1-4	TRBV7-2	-	CASSFRPATNEKLFF	TGTGCCAGCAGCTTTAGGCCAGCAACTAATGAAAAACTGTTTTTT
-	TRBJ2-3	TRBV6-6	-	CASKHGFTDTQYF	TGTGCCAGCAAGCACGGGTTCACAGATACGCAGTATTTT
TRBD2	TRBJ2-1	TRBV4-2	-	CASSTLAGGAQSEQFF	TGTGCCAGCAGCACACTAGCGGGAGGTGCTCAAAGTGAGCAGTTCTTC
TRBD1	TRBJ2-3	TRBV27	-	CASSLSPRPGGTDTQYF	TGTGCCAGCAGTTTATCCCCCCGCCCAGGGGGAACAGATACGCAGTATTTT
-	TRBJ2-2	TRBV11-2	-	CASSPHTGELFF	TGTGCCAGCAGCCCCCACACCGGGGAGCTGTTTTTT
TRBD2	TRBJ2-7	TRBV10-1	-	CASSVNREGEQYF	TGCGCCAGCAGTGTTAATCGGGAGGGCGAGCAGTACTTC
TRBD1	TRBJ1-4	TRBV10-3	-	CAISESEGASEKLFF	TGTGCCATCAGTGAGTCGGAGGGGGCGTCTGAAAAACTGTTTTTT
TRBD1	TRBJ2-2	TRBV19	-	CASSIDGTGANTGELFF	TGTGCCAGTAGTATAGATGGGACAGGAGCGAACACCGGGGAGCTGTTTTTT
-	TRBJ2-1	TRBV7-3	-	CASSLGPPSYNEQFF	TGTGCCAGCAGCTTAGGGCCACCCTCCTACAATGAGCAGTTCTTC
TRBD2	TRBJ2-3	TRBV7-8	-	CASSKGLAGITDTQYF	TGTGCCAGCAGCAAGGGACTAGCGGGGATCACAGATACGCAGTATTTT
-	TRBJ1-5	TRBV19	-	CASSIQEDQPQHF	TGTGCCAGTAGTATACAGGAGGATCAGCCCCAGCATTTT
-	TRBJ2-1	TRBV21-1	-	CASSPVLPGQGSNEQFF	TGTGCCAGCAGCCCAGTCTTGCCGGGACAGGGATCGAATGAGCAGTTCTTC
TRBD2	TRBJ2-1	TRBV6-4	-	CASRASGGATNEQFF	TGTGCCAGCAGGGCTAGCGGGGGGGCTACAAATGAGCAGTTCTTC
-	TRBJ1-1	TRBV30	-	CAWSRQIDTEAFF	TGTGCCTGGAGCCGACAGATAGACACTGAAGCTTTCTTT
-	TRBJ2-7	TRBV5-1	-	CASSPAFGSEQYF	TGCGCCAGCAGCCCGGCTTTTGGGAGCGAGCAGTACTTC
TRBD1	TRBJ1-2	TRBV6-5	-	CASSGQVELYGYTF	TGTGCCAGCAGCGGACAGGTCGAACTCTATGGCTACACCTTC
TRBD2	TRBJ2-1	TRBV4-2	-	CASSQDRGGRNEQFF	TGTGCCAGCAGCCAAGATCGGGGCGGGAGGAATGAGCAGTTCTTC
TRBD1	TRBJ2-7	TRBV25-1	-	CASGTGVATYEQYF	TGTGCCAGTGGGACAGGGGTAGCTACCTACGAGCAGTACTTC
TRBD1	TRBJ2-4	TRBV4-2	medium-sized	CASSQASGTGFILAKNIQYF	TGTGCCAGCAGCCAAGCCTCCGGGACAGGGTTTATATTAGCCAAAAACATTCAGTACTTC
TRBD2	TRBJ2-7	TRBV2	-	CASREGTYEQYF	TGTGCCAGCCGGGAGGGGACTTACGAGCAGTACTTC
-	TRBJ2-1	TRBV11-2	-	CASSLDFGSSNEQFF	TGTGCCAGCAGCTTAGATTTCGGAAGCAGCAATGAGCAGTTCTTC
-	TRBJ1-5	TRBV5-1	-	CASSASGYSNQPQHF	TGCGCCAGCAGCGCCTCGGGGTATAGCAATCAGCCCCAGCATTTT
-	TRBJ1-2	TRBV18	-	CASSPLGQQIYGYTF	TGTGCCAGCTCACCACTTGGACAGCAGATCTATGGCTACACCTTC
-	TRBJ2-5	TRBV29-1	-	CSVEERLGETQYF	TGCAGCGTTGAAGAGCGGTTGGGAGAGACCCAGTACTTC
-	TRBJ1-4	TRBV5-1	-	CASSLAGRDEKLFF	TGCGCCAGCAGCTTGGCAGGGAGGGATGAAAAACTGTTTTTT
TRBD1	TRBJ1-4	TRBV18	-	CASSPPPGQGVEKLFF	TGTGCCAGCTCACCTCCCCCGGGACAGGGTGTGGAAAAACTGTTTTTT
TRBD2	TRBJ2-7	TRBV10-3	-	CAISESFSGGAEQYF	TGTGCCATCAGTGAGAGTTTTAGCGGGGGAGCCGAGCAGTACTTC
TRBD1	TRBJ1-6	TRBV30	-	CAWSVRDRGNSPLHF	TGTGCCTGGAGTGTACGGGACAGGGGGAACTCACCCCTCCACTTT
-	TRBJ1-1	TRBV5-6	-	CASSLAGNTEAFF	TGTGCCAGCAGCTTGGCGGGGAACACTGAAGCTTTCTTT
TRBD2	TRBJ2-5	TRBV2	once	CASNRGGRETQYF	TGTGCCAGCAACCGGGGGGGCCGGGAGACCCAGTACTTC
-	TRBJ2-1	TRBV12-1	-	CASSSQYRTSGSSYNEQFF	TGTGCCAGCAGCTCCCAATATAGGACTAGCGGGAGTTCCTACAATGAGCAGTTCTTC
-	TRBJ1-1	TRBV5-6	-	CASSLSHTEAFF	TGTGCCAGCAGCTTGTCCCACACTGAAGCTTTCTTT
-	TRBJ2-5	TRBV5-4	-	CASSPGQNQETQYF	TGTGCCAGCAGCCCCGGCCAAAACCAAGAGACCCAGTACTTC
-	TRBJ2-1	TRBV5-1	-	CASSLGRTRLSYNEQFF	TGCGCCAGCAGCTTGGGAAGGACGAGACTTTCGTACAATGAGCAGTTCTTC
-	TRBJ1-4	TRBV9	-	CASSVRGVGEKLFF	TGTGCCAGCAGCGTAAGAGGGGTAGGGGAAAAACTGTTTTTT
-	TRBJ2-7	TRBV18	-	CASSLGLAYEQYF	TGTGCCAGCTCATTGGGACTGGCCTACGAGCAGTACTTC